A single T cell receptor (beta chain) is shown here with its context. The germline V gene has CDR1 SGDLS and CDR2 YYNGEE. V gave up 0 bases and J gave up 3 bases, with 12 bases separating them. The CDR3 is 16 residues long. Some clones are missing from TCRdb's copy, which holds only in-frame ones; the method was immunoSEQ multiplex PCR. Here the sample spans roughly 710,000 clones, approximately 85% being singletons. This sample stems from a study of shared T cell receptors in the human thymus. This same sample was also part of a study on human thymus T cells. That study adds: Donation was from healthy Finnish infants who were having corrective surgery that addressed congenital heart defects. Corrective heart surgery yielded the resections from which the thymus tissue came. Thymic and blood repertoires appeared to show biased V and J gene usage. Reports from related research described highly overlapping thymic repertoires among unrelated individuals.

The sample was thymocytes. The clonotype comes from a girl under three years old with a congenital heart defect. The rearrangement links TRBV9 to TRBJ1-4, with D uncertain. The CDR3 DNA follows: TGTGCCAGCAGCGTAGAGTCACATTTTGCTAATGAAAAACTGTTTTTT. As protein: CASSVESHFANEKLFF.